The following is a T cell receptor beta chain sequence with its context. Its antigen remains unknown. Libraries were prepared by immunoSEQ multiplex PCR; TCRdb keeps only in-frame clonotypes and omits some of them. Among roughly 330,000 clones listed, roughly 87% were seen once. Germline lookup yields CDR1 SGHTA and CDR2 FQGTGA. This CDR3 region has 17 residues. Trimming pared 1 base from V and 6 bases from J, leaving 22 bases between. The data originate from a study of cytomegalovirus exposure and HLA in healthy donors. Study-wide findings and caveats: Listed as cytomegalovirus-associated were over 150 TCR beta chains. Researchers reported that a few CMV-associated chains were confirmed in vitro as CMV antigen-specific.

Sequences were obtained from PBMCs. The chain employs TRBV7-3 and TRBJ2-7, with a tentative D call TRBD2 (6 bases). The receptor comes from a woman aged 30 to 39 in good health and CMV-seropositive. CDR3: CASSLKLAPSGMGEQYF. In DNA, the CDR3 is TGTGCCAGCAGCTTAAAACTAGCTCCCTCCGGTATGGGCGAGCAGTACTTC. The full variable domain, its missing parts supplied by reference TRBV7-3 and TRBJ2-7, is GAGVSQTPSNKVTEKGKYVELRCDPISGHTALYWYRQSLGQGPEFLIYFQGTGAADDSGLPNDRFFAVRPEGSVSTLKIQRTERGDSAVYLCASSLKLAPSGMGEQYFGPGTRLTVT.